A single sample is the source of the 31 T cell receptor beta chains below, sequenced in a study of T cell responses to AZD1222 COVID-19 vaccine. Method: immunoSEQ multiplex PCR; TCRdb's copy keeps in-frame clones and lacks some. Altogether 75,000 to 80,000 clones are present, roughly nine tenths being singletons, with the ten largest covering approximately 1.4%. Here the sequenced sample was peripheral blood, taken 28 days after the second AZD1222 dose. The receptors shown here come from an adult who received the AZD1222 COVID-19 vaccine.

V usage is TRBV9 and J usage is TRBJ2-2; 7 nucleotides agree with TRBD2. The CDR3 is 15 amino acids. Germline assignment: CDR1 SGDLS and CDR2 YYNGEE. Trimming removed 2 bases from V and 9 bases from J; junction bases left unmatched: 10. In nucleotides, the CDR3 is TGTGCCAGCAGCGTCCGTGGCGGGGGTATCCGGGAGCTGTTTTTT. This gives the protein CASSVRGGGIRELFF.

The rearrangement uses TRBV4-1 and TRBJ1-5; tentative D call: TRBD1 (6 bases). The germline V gene encodes CDR1 MGHRA and CDR2 YSYEKL. The CDR3 spans 16 residues. Trimming took off 1 base at V and 3 bases at J, with 13 bases between the two ends. CDR3 coding DNA: TGCGCCAGCAGCCAAGTTTTCAGGGGAACCAATCAGCCCCAGCATTTT. The encoded protein is CASSQVFRGTNQPQHF.

The V call is TRBV2, the J call TRBJ1-3; D call uncertain. The CDR3 covers 14 residues. The ends were cut back, 3 bases at V and 4 bases at J, with 10 bases in the middle. The germline V gene encodes CDR1 SNHLY and CDR2 FYNNEI. The CDR3 DNA reads as TGTGCCAGCAGTGATCTGGGGAGCGGAAACACCATATATTTT. Amino acids: CASSDLGSGNTIYF. Full variable domain (outside the CDR3, taken from reference TRBV2 and TRBJ1-3): EPEVTQTPSHQVTQMGQEVILRCVPISNHLYFYWYRQILGQKVEFLVSFYNNEISEKSEIFDDQFSVERPDGSNFTLKIRSTKLEDSAMYFCASSDLGSGNTIYFGEGSWLTVV.

The rearrangement links TRBV5-4 to TRBJ1-6; maybe TRBD1 (6 bases). CDR3 length: 18 amino acids. Trimming removed 2 bases at V and 9 bases at J, with 24 bases between. Germline loops: CDR1 SGHNT, CDR2 YYREEE (reference sequence). The CDR3: CASSFHQIGQNRRSPLHF. The CDR3 coding sequence is TGTGCCAGCAGCTTTCATCAAATCGGACAGAACAGGCGTTCACCCCTCCACTTT.

The chain links TRBV5-1 to TRBJ2-5; a possible D gene is TRBD1 (5 bases). Germline CDR1 is SGHRS and CDR2 is YFSETQ. The CDR3 has 14 residues. Trimming removed 0 bases at V and 1 base at J, with 7 bases between. In nucleotides, the CDR3 is TGCGCCAGCAGCTTGGTGCAGGGCCAAGAGACCCAGTACTTC. Protein: CASSLVQGQETQYF.

The chain employs TRBV10-3 and TRBJ2-7, with 9 nucleotides matching TRBD1. The germline gives CDR1 ENHRY, CDR2 SYGVKD. The CDR3 length is 15 residues. The V segment lost 0 bases and the J segment 6 bases; nucleotides outside the gene matches: 6. CDR3 sequence (DNA): TGTGCCATCAGTGAGTCGGGACAGGGATCGGGCGAGCAGTACTTC. This translates into CAISESGQGSGEQYF.

This clone was picked up a small number of times. The same CDR3 also results from other DNA sequences found in this sample. The chain carries TRBV13 and TRBJ2-7; 8 bases map to TRBD1. Germline loops: CDR1 PRHDT, CDR2 FYEKMQ (reference sequence). Trimming cost V 1 base and J 6 bases; bases outside gene matches: 8. CDR3 length equals 15 residues. CDR3 residues: CASSLASAGGPEQYF. As DNA, the CDR3 is TGTGCCAGCAGCTTAGCGAGCGCAGGGGGCCCCGAGCAGTACTTC.

This chain uses TRBV5-4 with TRBJ2-7; 8 nucleotides line up with TRBD2. V was clipped by 0 bases and J by 2 bases; unmatched bases: 10. Germline V gene sequence: CDR1 SGHNT, CDR2 YYREEE (reference sequence). The CDR3 totals 17 residues. This chain's CDR3 is CASSLAGGGPRAYEQYF. CDR3 DNA sequence: TGTGCCAGCAGCTTGGCCGGGGGGGGGCCAAGAGCCTACGAGCAGTACTTC.

The chain is built from TRBV7-3 and TRBJ2-1; no firm D call. CDR3 length: 13 residues. CDR1 and CDR2 (germline): SGHTA, FQGTGA. Trimming shortened V by 5 bases and J by 1 base, and 6 bases separated the two germline ends. The CDR3 bases are TGTGCCAGCAGCGGTGGATCCTACAATGAGCAGTTCTTC. Protein product: CASSGGSYNEQFF.

CDR3 loop: CASSSTGGAWQYF. The CDR3 region has the DNA TGCGCCAGCAGCTCGACAGGGGGCGCTTGGCAGTACTTC. The chain joins TRBV5-1 to TRBJ2-7; 10 bases are a match to TRBD1. The junction had 6 bases not matched to a gene; V was cut back by 3 bases and J by 9 bases. The CDR3 runs 13 residues. CDR1 and CDR2 (germline): SGHRS, YFSETQ. Using reference TRBV5-1 and TRBJ2-7 for the parts outside the CDR3, the full variable domain is KAGVTQTPRYLIKTRGQQVTLSCSPISGHRSVSWYQQTPGQGLQFLFEYFSETQRNKGNFPGRFSGRQFSNSRSEMNVSTLELGDSALYLCASSSTGGAWQYFGPGTRLTVT.

The chain couples TRBV6-5 to TRBJ2-5; the D gene could be TRBD1 or TRBD2 (6 bases each). The CDR3 is 15 amino acids. Trimming stripped 5 bases from V and 1 base from J, with 14 bases between. The V gene's germline CDR1 is MNHEY and CDR2 SVGAGI. CDR3 in DNA: TGTGCCAGCAGTCGGTGGGGGGCCCTCCAAGAGACCCAGTACTTC. Residues: CASSRWGALQETQYF.

The V call is TRBV6-5, the J call TRBJ1-5; 8 nucleotides line up with TRBD1. The CDR3 is 15 residues long. The germline V gene has CDR1 MNHEY and CDR2 SVGAGI. Trimming at V came to 0 bases and at J to 7 bases, leaving 5 bases not matched to a gene. CDR3 coding DNA: TGTGCCAGCAGTTACTCGCAGGGGGCGGGACAGCCCCAGCATTTT. Its translation: CASSYSQGAGQPQHF.

The chain uses TRBV28 and TRBJ2-1; 11 bases line up with TRBD1. The V gene's germline CDR1 is MDHEN and CDR2 SYDVKM. The CDR3 spans 16 residues. With V trimmed by 5 bases and J by 3 bases, 6 bases remained unmatched. The CDR3 DNA follows: TGTGCCAGCAGTCCCCCTGGGACAGGGGGCTACAATGAGCAGTTCTTC. This gives the protein CASSPPGTGGYNEQFF.

This CDR3 is CASRSGKGDYEQYF. The CDR3 DNA is TGTGCCAGCAGGTCAGGGAAAGGAGACTACGAGCAGTACTTC. The chain recombines TRBV9 with TRBJ2-7, with D tentatively TRBD1 (5 bases). Trimming pared 5 bases from V and 3 bases from J, leaving 15 bases between. Germline V gene sequence: CDR1 SGDLS, CDR2 YYNGEE. The CDR3 runs to 14 residues.

V and J are TRBV28 and TRBJ1-5; D uncertain. The germline V gene encodes CDR1 MDHEN and CDR2 SYDVKM. CDR3 length equals 14 residues. The germline V and J ends were trimmed by 2 bases and 2 bases, with 7 bases remaining between them. CDR3 protein: CASSLLSGNQPQHF. The CDR3 coding sequence is TGTGCCAGCAGTTTACTGAGTGGCAATCAGCCCCAGCATTTT.

About this clone itself: Within the sample, other DNA sequences also encode this same CDR3. CDR3: CASRVGGASDTQYF. The CDR3 DNA reads TGTGCCAGTCGGGTGGGGGGGGCCTCAGATACGCAGTATTTT. The V call is TRBV19, the J call TRBJ2-3; TRBD2 might be the D (7 bases). Germline V gene data show CDR1 as LNHDA and CDR2 as SQIVND (reference sequence). This CDR3 region has 14 residues. V was clipped by 8 bases and J by 4 bases, with 16 bases between them. Supplemented by reference TRBV19 and TRBJ2-3, the full variable domain reads DGGITQSPKYLFRKEGQNVTLSCEQNLNHDAMYWYRQDPGQGLRLIYYSQIVNDFQKGDIAEGYSVSREKKESFPLTVTSAQKNPTAFYLCASRVGGASDTQYFGPGTRLTVL.

This chain joins TRBV9 and TRBJ2-2; possibly TRBD1 or TRBD2 for D (5 bases each). V gave up 0 bases and J gave up 4 bases, with 7 bases separating them. The germline V gene encodes CDR1 SGDLS and CDR2 YYNGEE. The CDR3 has 14 residues. CDR3 nucleotides: TGTGCCAGCAGCGTAGCTGGGGGCACCGGGGAGCTGTTTTTT. It codes for CASSVAGGTGELFF.

The chain combines TRBV12-3 or TRBV12-4 with TRBJ1-2, with TRBD1 as a possible D gene (5 bases). The CDR3 length is 13 residues. The germline V and J ends were trimmed by 3 bases and 9 bases, with 14 bases remaining between them. CDR3 sequence: CASSFNRGSRYTF. CDR3 sequence (DNA): TGTGCCAGCAGTTTTAACCGGGGCAGTCGCTACACCTTC.

The V and J genes are TRBV4-1 and TRBJ1-2; D not resolved. The CDR3 sequence is 15 residues long. V was cut by 1 base and J by 7 bases, with 16 bases left in between. The germline gives CDR1 MGHRA, CDR2 YSYEKL. The CDR3 DNA reads as TGCGCCAGCAGCCAAGCCCCCAAACTTATTGGTGGCTACACCTTC. This sequence encodes CASSQAPKLIGGYTF.

This clone appeared a single time. The chain has TRBV5-1 and TRBJ2-5; 9 positions match TRBD1. The ends lost 6 bases at V and 5 bases at J; junction bases unmatched: 8. The CDR3 extends over 14 amino acids. Germline V gene data show CDR1 as SGHRS and CDR2 as YFSETQ. The CDR3 DNA is TGCGCCAGCACATCACAGGGGGCGGGTGAGACCCAGTACTTC. Translated: CASTSQGAGETQYF.

The chain carries TRBV7-2 and TRBJ1-1; 7 bases are shared with TRBD1. Losses at the gene ends were 3 bases for V and 3 bases for J; bases not matched to a gene: 10. Germline-derived CDR1 and CDR2 are SGHTA and FQGNSA. This CDR3 comprises 16 residues. In DNA, the CDR3 is TGTGCCAGCAGCTTCCAAGGGGGCGCGGTACACACTGAAGCTTTCTTT. It translates to CASSFQGGAVHTEAFF.

CDR3 sequence (DNA): TGTGCCAGCAGCCGACAGGCTCAAGAGACCCAGTACTTC. Residues: CASSRQAQETQYF. The chain joins TRBV6-4 to TRBJ2-5, with D tentatively TRBD1 (6 bases). The CDR3 runs to 13 residues. From germline, CDR1 is MRHNA and CDR2 SNTAGT. The germline V and J ends were trimmed by 6 bases and 2 bases, with 10 bases remaining between them.

The gene calls are TRBV7-9 and TRBJ2-5; D tentatively reads TRBD1 or TRBD2 (6 bases each). Germline V gene lookup returns CDR1 SEHNR and CDR2 FQNEAQ (reference sequence). The CDR3 spans 15 residues. Trimming removed 5 bases at V and 2 bases at J, with 15 bases between. The CDR3, as DNA: TGTGCCAGCAGCGGGGGCGCGGGGCGACAAGAGACCCAGTACTTC. It specifies CASSGGAGRQETQYF.

The chain couples TRBV30 to TRBJ1-4, with a possible D match to TRBD1 (5 bases). With 0 bases removed from V and 3 bases from J, the gap between germline ends came to 11 bases. CDR1 is GTSNPN and CDR2 is SVGIG in the germline V gene (reference sequence). This CDR3 has 15 amino acids. The CDR3 loop reads CAWSVAVGPNEKLFF. The CDR3 nucleotides are TGTGCCTGGAGTGTAGCGGTGGGGCCTAATGAAAAACTGTTTTTT.

The J gene is TRBJ1-1, the V gene TRBV18; D not resolved. Germline V gene lookup returns CDR1 KGHSH and CDR2 LQKENI. This CDR3 is 13 amino acids long. Trimming stripped 3 bases from V and 1 base from J, with 6 bases between. The CDR3, as DNA: TGTGCCAGCTCACCGGACGGGAACACTGAAGCTTTCTTT. This codes for CASSPDGNTEAFF.

This clone was found a few times. The V gene is TRBV5-4, the J gene TRBJ1-1; D may be TRBD1 (6 bases). This CDR3 spans 16 amino acids. Germline assignment: CDR1 SGHNT and CDR2 YYREEE (reference sequence). Trimming removed 4 bases at V and 0 bases at J, with 16 bases between. CDR3 loop: CASSTIETGMNTEAFF. The CDR3 DNA follows: TGTGCCAGCAGCACAATCGAGACAGGAATGAACACTGAAGCTTTCTTT.

The genes are TRBV30 and TRBJ2-1; D may correspond to TRBD1 or TRBD2 (6 bases each). Trimming removed 1 base from V and 2 bases from J, with 9 bases in between. The V gene's germline CDR1 is GTSNPN and CDR2 SVGIG (reference sequence). This CDR3 contains 14 residues. Here the CDR3 reads CAWSGGATYNEQFF. DNA of the CDR3: TGTGCCTGGAGTGGGGGGGCCACCTACAATGAGCAGTTCTTC.

The chain links TRBV24-1 to TRBJ2-3; a possible D gene is TRBD2 (5 bases). Trimming pared 1 base from V and 4 bases from J, leaving 11 bases between. Germline V lookup: CDR1 KGHDR, CDR2 SFDVKD. The CDR3 extends over 15 amino acids. This CDR3 is CATSDFYAGADTQYF. DNA of the CDR3: TGTGCCACCAGTGATTTCTACGCGGGCGCAGATACGCAGTATTTT.

The rearrangement uses TRBV28 and TRBJ2-1, with a tentative D call TRBD2 (7 bases). V gave up 6 bases and J gave up 9 bases, with 18 bases separating them. Looked up from germline, CDR1 is MDHEN and CDR2 is SYDVKM. This CDR3 comprises 14 residues. CDR3 DNA: TGTGCCAGCAGGGTTGAGGGGGGGGCCGGTGAGCAGTTCTTC. This codes for CASRVEGGAGEQFF.

This clone occurred a few times. V is TRBV18 and J is TRBJ2-7; 11 nucleotides match TRBD2. Trimming removed 0 bases from V and 8 bases from J; junction bases left unmatched: 3. CDR1 and CDR2 (germline): KGHSH, LQKENI. The CDR3 is made up of 14 amino acids. CDR3 nucleotides: TGTGCCAGCTCACCACCTAGCGGGGGGGCGAAGCAGTACTTC. Translated: CASSPPSGGAKQYF.

For this clone: The junction differs from germline at one of its ends, possibly a read error. The chain has TRBV5-6 and TRBJ2-7, with D possibly TRBD2 on 6 matching bases. There are 13 residues in the CDR3. CDR1 SGHDT and CDR2 YYEEEE come from the germline V gene. CDR3 in DNA: TGTGCCAGCGGCTTGGGGGGAGTCTACGAGCAGTACTTC. Encoded protein: CASGLGGVYEQYF.